This passage covers 26 T cell receptor beta chains from one sample sequenced in a study of T cell changes during pregnancy in multiple sclerosis (dated by TCRdb to between 2018 and 2021). Library preparation was by the immunoSEQ multiplex PCR assay. The immuneACCESS repertoire file appears here via TCRdb, limited to in-frame rearrangements. These files lack a portion of the clones; in checked studies, under half of the deficit traces to unresolved V genes, and the cause of the others is not known. Counted in this sample were 20,000 to 25,000 clones; more than 75% of them appeared once. Roughly 7.2% of the sample rests with the top ten. The sequencing here drew on CD8+ T cells from peripheral blood mononuclear cells, taken before pregnancy. Every receptor here comes from a female donor with multiple sclerosis, enrolled in a pregnancy study.

This clone was detected a few times. The chain has TRBV6-4 and TRBJ2-2; 7 bases map to TRBD2. This CDR3 has 15 amino acids. From germline, CDR1 is MRHNA and CDR2 SNTAGT. J gave up 3 bases and V 3 bases, and 4 bases lay outside the gene matches. CDR3 amino acids: CASSEGREHTGELFF. CDR3 bases: TGTGCCAGCAGTGAAGGGCGGGAGCACACCGGGGAGCTGTTTTTT.

This chain links TRBV13 with TRBJ2-1, with TRBD2 matching over 10 bases. The CDR3 is 18 amino acids. V lost 4 bases to trimming and J lost 0 bases; unmatched junction nucleotides: 9. CDR1 and CDR2 from the germline V gene are PRHDT and FYEKMQ (reference sequence). The CDR3 loop is CASSSHGTSASSYNEQFF. The CDR3 nucleotides read TGTGCCAGCAGCTCCCATGGGACTAGCGCGAGCTCCTACAATGAGCAGTTCTTC.

The rearrangement joins TRBV27 to TRBJ1-2; D gene ambiguous. With 1 base removed from V and 5 bases from J, the gap between germline ends came to 14 bases. CDR1 is MNHEY and CDR2 is SMNVEV in the germline V gene (reference sequence). CDR3 size: 15 residues. DNA for the CDR3: TGTGCCAGCAGTTTATATCCTGAGGCTCTTTATGGCTACACCTTC. It encodes CASSLYPEALYGYTF.

This chain joins TRBV9 and TRBJ2-1, with TRBD2 as a possible D gene (5 bases). The germline V gene has CDR1 SGDLS and CDR2 YYNGEE. With 4 bases removed from V and 6 bases from J, the gap between germline ends came to 14 bases. The CDR3 runs to 14 residues. The CDR3 reads CASSSKDFSNEQFF. The CDR3 region has the DNA TGTGCCAGCAGCTCAAAGGACTTCTCCAATGAGCAGTTCTTC.

The rearrangement uses TRBV7-9 and TRBJ1-2; TRBD1 is a possible D gene (6 bases). Deletions cut 5 bases from V and 3 bases from J, with 13 bases between. This CDR3 comprises 14 residues. CDR1 is SEHNR, CDR2 FQNEAQ, per germline (reference sequence). CDR3 amino acids: CASSPTGIHYGYTF. The CDR3 DNA follows: TGTGCCAGCAGCCCAACAGGGATTCACTATGGCTACACCTTC.

The CDR3 DNA follows: TGTGCCAGCACAAGCGGGACGGCTGCCGGGGAGCTGTTTTTT. Its protein product is CASTSGTAAGELFF. The J gene is TRBJ2-2, the V gene TRBV7-6, with TRBD2 identical over 7 bases. This CDR3 has 14 residues. Trimming cost V 7 bases and J 6 bases; bases outside gene matches: 8. Looked up from germline, CDR1 is SGHVS and CDR2 is FNYEAQ.

This chain joins TRBV28 and TRBJ2-7; 8 nucleotides align to TRBD2. V lost 2 bases and J lost 7; bases outside the gene matches: 7. CDR1 and CDR2 from the germline V gene are MDHEN and SYDVKM. The CDR3 contains 14 residues. Here the CDR3 reads CASSLPRGAGEQYF. CDR3 DNA sequence: TGTGCCAGCAGTTTACCGCGGGGGGCGGGGGAGCAGTACTTC.

The chain carries TRBV4-3 and TRBJ2-1; D not certain. Per germline, CDR1 LGHNA and CDR2 YSLEER. The V gene lost 0 bases and the J gene lost 4 bases, with 13 bases spanning the gap. This CDR3 is built from 16 residues. The CDR3 region is CASSQEGLGAYNEQFF. Written as DNA, the CDR3 is TGCGCCAGCAGCCAAGAGGGCCTCGGTGCTTACAATGAGCAGTTCTTC.

The chain couples TRBV7-6 to TRBJ2-1; 10 positions match TRBD2. V lost 1 base to trimming and J lost 0 bases; unmatched junction nucleotides: 3. Germline-derived CDR1 and CDR2 are SGHVS and FNYEAQ. The CDR3 is made up of 17 amino acids. CDR3 DNA sequence: TGTGCCAGCAGCTTAGACCCTAGCGGGAGCTCCTACAATGAGCAGTTCTTC. It yields the protein CASSLDPSGSSYNEQFF.

This clone was seen only a few times. The rearrangement uses TRBV5-6 and TRBJ2-7; 10 nucleotides align to TRBD2. This CDR3 region has 15 residues. Germline V gene sequence: CDR1 SGHDT, CDR2 YYEEEE. After removal of 4 bases from V and 3 bases from J, the junction contained 7 bases not matched to a gene. CDR3 region: CASSQGTSVGYEQYF. For the CDR3, the DNA is TGTGCCAGCAGCCAGGGGACTAGCGTTGGCTACGAGCAGTACTTC.

This sequence joins TRBV27 and TRBJ2-3; D is uncertain. The CDR3 length is 16 residues. V was clipped by 1 base and J by 0 bases, with 11 bases between them. Germline V CDR1 and CDR2: MNHEY, SMNVEV (reference sequence). CDR3 sequence (DNA): TGTGCCAGCAGTTTATACTACGGATCTAGCACAGATACGCAGTATTTT. It translates to CASSLYYGSSTDTQYF.

The chain uses TRBV5-8 and TRBJ2-2; perhaps TRBD1 as D (6 bases). Trimming stripped 1 base from V and 5 bases from J, with 12 bases between. The CDR3 loop spans 15 amino acids. In germline, CDR1 is SGHTS, CDR2 YDEGEE. CDR3 in amino acids: CASSLPGERTGELFF. The CDR3 DNA follows: TGTGCCAGCAGCTTGCCAGGGGAGAGGACCGGGGAGCTGTTTTTT.

This rearrangement joins TRBV11-2 to TRBJ2-1, with D unresolved. This CDR3 spans 15 amino acids. V was clipped by 5 bases and J by 8 bases, with 19 bases between them. CDR1 and CDR2 from the germline V gene are SGHAT and FQNNGV. CDR3 sequence reads: CASSPFDEERDEQFF. In DNA form, the CDR3 reads TGTGCCAGCAGCCCGTTTGACGAAGAACGGGATGAGCAGTTCTTC.

This clone has a handful of counts. This chain links TRBV7-2 with TRBJ1-3; TRBD1 matches at 8 bases. The CDR3 extends over 15 amino acids. The germline gives CDR1 SGHTA, CDR2 FQGNSA. The V and J ends lost 2 bases and 8 bases, in that order; junction bases with no gene match: 8. This chain's CDR3 is CASSLRTGNGDTIYF. The CDR3 DNA reads TGTGCCAGCAGCTTACGGACAGGGAACGGGGACACCATATATTTT.

The chain couples TRBV5-1 to TRBJ2-1, with D possibly being TRBD1 (6 bases). This CDR3 has 15 residues. The germline V gene encodes CDR1 SGHRS and CDR2 YFSETQ. V gave up 0 bases and J gave up 7 bases, with 14 bases separating them. The CDR3 bases are TGCGCCAGCAGCTTGGGGTGGGGGCCAAGGAATGAGCAGTTCTTC. Translating it yields CASSLGWGPRNEQFF.

This clone was found a few times. This chain joins TRBV30 and TRBJ1-1, with 7 bases matching TRBD1. The V and J ends lost 7 bases and 9 bases, in that order; junction bases with no gene match: 11. Per the germline V gene, CDR1 is GTSNPN and CDR2 is SVGIG (reference sequence). There are 12 residues in the CDR3. CDR3 nucleotide sequence: TGTGCCTTGTCGGACAGGCCTAATCAAGCTTTCTTT. Translation: CALSDRPNQAFF.

This clone came up a few times. The CDR3 DNA follows: TGTGCCAGCAGCTACTGGGGGAGGGGTTCTGAAGCTTTCTTT. Translating gives CASSYWGRGSEAFF. The rearrangement uses TRBV11-2 and TRBJ1-1; D possibly corresponds to TRBD1 (5 bases). This CDR3 comprises 14 residues. V dropped 4 bases and J dropped 6 bases, with 15 bases sitting between them. Germline V gene data show CDR1 as SGHAT and CDR2 as FQNNGV.

This chain joins TRBV5-6 and TRBJ1-5; D may be TRBD1 (5 bases). Trimming took off 1 base at V and 6 bases at J, with 5 bases between the two ends. The CDR3 extends over 12 amino acids. Germline assignment: CDR1 SGHDT and CDR2 YYEEEE. The CDR3 loop is CASSLRGQPQHF. The CDR3 DNA reads as TGTGCCAGCAGCTTGAGGGGTCAGCCCCAGCATTTT.

V is TRBV5-6 and J is TRBJ1-2; 7 positions agree with TRBD1. The CDR3 runs 16 residues. V shed 2 bases and J 0 bases; nucleotides not matched to a gene: 7. Per germline, CDR1 SGHDT and CDR2 YYEEEE. The CDR3 sequence is CASSLPQGKANYGYTF. DNA of the CDR3: TGTGCCAGCAGCTTACCACAGGGGAAAGCTAACTATGGCTACACCTTC. The complete variable domain, with remaining parts taken from reference TRBV5-6 and TRBJ1-2, reads DAGVTQSPTHLIKTRGQQVTLRCSPKSGHDTVSWYQQALGQGPQFIFQYYEEEERQRGNFPDRFSGHQFPNYSSELNVNALLLGDSALYLCASSLPQGKANYGYTFGSGTRLTVV.

The rearrangement uses TRBV7-9 and TRBJ2-7, with 7 bases that match TRBD2. The CDR3 contains 17 residues. Per the germline V gene, CDR1 is SEHNR and CDR2 is FQNEAQ (reference sequence). J gave up 0 bases and V 5 bases, and 13 bases lay outside the gene matches. The CDR3 DNA sequence: TGTGCCAGCAGCCCCTTGTGGGTAGCGGGCTACTCCTACGAGCAGTACTTC. Its protein is CASSPLWVAGYSYEQYF.

This clone showed up just once. The genes are TRBV7-6 and TRBJ2-7, with D perhaps TRBD2 (6 bases). The CDR3 loop spans 15 amino acids. The ends were cut back, 1 base at V and 0 bases at J, with 10 bases in the middle. Germline V lookup: CDR1 SGHVS, CDR2 FNYEAQ. The CDR3 bases are TGTGCCAGCAGCTTAGGCCGGGGGAGCTCCTACGAGCAGTACTTC. It codes for CASSLGRGSSYEQYF.

The chain has TRBV27 and TRBJ2-1, with a tentative D call TRBD1 (6 bases). CDR1 and CDR2 (germline): MNHEY, SMNVEV (reference sequence). There are 14 residues in the CDR3. V gave up 7 bases and J gave up 8 bases, with 18 bases separating them. The CDR3 here is CASMGDNPLDEQFF. The DNA of the CDR3 is TGTGCCAGCATGGGGGACAATCCCTTGGATGAGCAGTTCTTC.

The chain links TRBV18 to TRBJ2-5, with 8 bases that match TRBD2. The germline V gene encodes CDR1 KGHSH and CDR2 LQKENI. The CDR3 runs to 17 residues. Germline trimming cut 3 bases from V and 4 bases from J; bases unmatched to any gene: 13. CDR3 loop: CASSPRYQREKLETQYF. The DNA of the CDR3 is TGTGCCAGCTCACCCCGATATCAGCGGGAGAAACTAGAGACCCAGTACTTC.

This clone was counted between two and nine times. The genes are TRBV9 and TRBJ2-1; TRBD2 might be the D (6 bases). The V and J ends lost 4 bases and 4 bases respectively, with 18 bases between them. Germline CDR1 and CDR2: SGDLS and YYNGEE. The CDR3 is made up of 16 amino acids. The CDR3 spells CASSPSGTLSYNEQFF. The CDR3, as DNA: TGTGCCAGCAGCCCCTCCGGGACTCTCTCTTACAATGAGCAGTTCTTC.

The chain has TRBV19 and TRBJ1-2; D not certain. Looked up from germline, CDR1 is LNHDA and CDR2 is SQIVND (reference sequence). This CDR3 spans 14 amino acids. V lost 7 bases and J lost 4, with 16 bases in between. CDR3 nucleotide sequence: TGTGCCAGTACGAACAGACCGCTTGGCTATGGCTACACCTTC. Encoded protein: CASTNRPLGYGYTF. Full variable domain (missing parts from reference TRBV19 and TRBJ1-2): DGGITQSPKYLFRKEGQNVTLSCEQNLNHDAMYWYRQDPGQGLRLIYYSQIVNDFQKGDIAEGYSVSREKKESFPLTVTSAQKNPTAFYLCASTNRPLGYGYTFGSGTRLTVV.

The chain carries TRBV6-4 and TRBJ2-1; TRBD2 matches at 9 bases. Germline values: CDR1 MRHNA, CDR2 SNTAGT. Trimming at V came to 5 bases and at J to 5 bases, leaving 7 bases not matched to a gene. The CDR3 contains 15 residues. CDR3 nucleotide sequence: TGTGCCAGCAGTCAAATTAGCGGGAGTAACAATGAGCAGTTCTTC. Protein sequence: CASSQISGSNNEQFF.